This T cell receptor (beta chain) derives from a study of blood T cell repertoires in COVID-19 (TCRdb year 2020). Regarding the complete study: The collaborator samples originated in the United States, Italy and Spain and spanned the acute and convalescent phases of COVID-19. The material from the prospective study consisted of cDNA or gDNA derived from T cells, B-cell-depleted T cells, or PBMCs. The dataset comprised deeply sampled blood TCRbeta repertoires from subjects exposed to, actively infected with, or recovered from COVID-19. The repertoires were made available in a free public database intended to serve as a resource for research on the immune response to SARS-CoV-2. Samples were obtained from the ongoing ImmuneRACE study (first 160 participants) and from some 1,300 subjects provided by 6 global collaborators. Sample metadata almost always included a de-identified subject ID, COVID-19 status, age in years and sex. HLA class I and class II types, where available, came from metadata supplied by the sample provider rather than from assay-based typing. Beyond this particular receptor, the publication reports: The quantity of clinical and demographic metadata differed by source and by participant and was supplied without curation.

Of note for this clone: The clone's antigen remains unknown. No base qualities exist here, and no much larger clone lies one base off it.

TCRbeta CDR3 regions were amplified from genomic DNA by means of the immunoSEQ Assay, a bias-controlled multiplex PCR. The original pipeline was this. The number of nucleated cells in each sample was estimated by amplification of reference gene primers within the assay. To quantify the absolute abundance of each unique TCRbeta CDR3 rearrangement, sequence reads were collapsed and filtered. For each sample, productive Simpson clonality was calculated as the square root of Simpson's diversity index across productive rearrangements. TCRdb obtained this table from immuneACCESS and retained in-frame rearrangements with V and J assigned. These tables miss some clones; where compared with another copy, unresolved V genes account for less than half of the shortfall, and the remainder is unexplained. V and J calls and clone size come straight from that table; D and trimming were deduced from the DNA. This sample gives more than 95,000 clones in total; approximately 86% of them show up just once. The ten biggest clones cover 7.7% of the sample.

Whole blood was collected in K2EDTA tubes by collaborating institutions according to the institutions' own protocols. For TCRbeta analysis, collaborator samples were shipped as frozen whole blood, as isolated PBMCs, or as DNA extracted from either sample type. The clonotype originates from a human donor in a cohort sampled during active COVID-19. Sequenced input: peripheral blood.

The encoded CDR3 is CASSSGLAADTQYF. In nucleotide form, the sequence is TGCGCCAGCAGCTCCGGACTAGCAGCAGATACGCAGTATTTT. The rearrangement joined TRBV5-1 to TRBJ2-3, with 8 bases matching TRBD2. Taken from the germline V gene, the CDR1 and CDR2 loops are SGHRS and YFSETQ. The CDR3, from cysteine to phenylalanine, totals 14 residues. The CDR3 DNA has 42 bases and is translated from base 1. V is cut back by 3 bases and J by 4 bases, with 4 bases in the junction unmatched.